Listed below are T cell receptor beta chains from one sample, sequenced in a study of cytomegalovirus exposure and HLA in healthy donors. Sequenced by immunoSEQ multiplex PCR; TCRdb stores in-frame clones only, minus some. The sample holds around 150,000 clones; under 75% are singletons and the top ten take over 6%. The sequenced material came from PBMCs. These receptors were collected from a man aged 40-50 years in good health and CMV-seropositive. CDR3s include the opening cysteine and the closing phenylalanine or tryptophan. The order of the fields is V gene, D gene, J gene, CDR3 length, clone size, CDR3 DNA, CDR3 protein. D genes are given only for firm matches. For some rows the clone size is stated as once, few or many, or as a class when expanded; others skip it.

v_gene: TRBV4-3
d_gene: .
j_gene: TRBJ1-5
len: 22
abundance: .
CDR3nt: TGCGCCAGCAGCCAAGATCTTGCCCTCTTGGCGAAACAGGGAGATAGCAATCAGCCCCAGCATTTT
CDR3aa: CASSQDLALLAKQGDSNQPQHF

v_gene: TRBV29-1
d_gene: TRBD1
j_gene: TRBJ1-1
len: 13
abundance: .
CDR3nt: TGCAACGTTGTGGGACAGGGGAAGGGTGAAGCTTTCTTT
CDR3aa: CNVVGQGKGEAFF

v_gene: TRBV7-7
d_gene: .
j_gene: TRBJ2-7
len: 15
abundance: .
CDR3nt: TGTGCTAGCAGTCTCCGGGCGGGCCTTGCCTACGAGCAGTACTTC
CDR3aa: CASSLRAGLAYEQYF

v_gene: TRBV7-3
d_gene: TRBD1
j_gene: TRBJ2-2
len: 18
abundance: .
CDR3nt: TGTGCCAGCAGCTCCCAACCTCGGACAGGGTGGAACACCGGGGAGCTGTTTTTT
CDR3aa: CASSSQPRTGWNTGELFF

v_gene: TRBV15
d_gene: .
j_gene: TRBJ1-5
len: 13
abundance: .
CDR3nt: TGTGCCACCAGCAGGGCGGGGGCTCAGCCCCAGCATTTT
CDR3aa: CATSRAGAQPQHF

v_gene: TRBV6-5
d_gene: TRBD1
j_gene: TRBJ1-6
len: 15
abundance: .
CDR3nt: TGTGCCAGCAGCAGACAGGGAGCGACGGATTCACCCCTCCACTTT
CDR3aa: CASSRQGATDSPLHF

v_gene: TRBV25-1
d_gene: .
j_gene: TRBJ2-7
len: 15
abundance: .
CDR3nt: TGTGCCAGCAGTGAGAGAGTGGCAGGGTCCTACGAGCAGTACTTC
CDR3aa: CASSERVAGSYEQYF

v_gene: TRBV9
d_gene: TRBD2
j_gene: TRBJ2-1
len: 17
abundance: .
CDR3nt: TGTGCCAGCAGCGTAGAGACTAGCGGGGGCTCCTACAATGAGCAGTTCTTC
CDR3aa: CASSVETSGGSYNEQFF

v_gene: TRBV5-1
d_gene: TRBD1
j_gene: TRBJ1-1
len: 17
abundance: once
CDR3nt: TGCGCCAGCAGCTCGCCAAGACAGGGGGCGATCATCACTGAAGCTTTCTTT
CDR3aa: CASSSPRQGAIITEAFF

v_gene: TRBV5-6
d_gene: TRBD1
j_gene: TRBJ2-7
len: 13
abundance: few
CDR3nt: TGTGCCAGCAGGGCCAGGGGGCGCAACGAGCAGTACTTC
CDR3aa: CASRARGRNEQYF

v_gene: TRBV4-1
d_gene: TRBD2
j_gene: TRBJ2-3
len: 17
abundance: .
CDR3nt: TGCGCCAGCAGCCAAGACGGGACTAGCGGGGCGGGTGATACGCAGTATTTT
CDR3aa: CASSQDGTSGAGDTQYF

v_gene: TRBV23-1
d_gene: TRBD1
j_gene: TRBJ1-5
len: 18
abundance: .
CDR3nt: TGCGCCAGCAGTCATCCGGACAGGGGACAAGGATGCAATCAGCCCCAGCATTTT
CDR3aa: CASSHPDRGQGCNQPQHF

v_gene: TRBV6-4
d_gene: .
j_gene: TRBJ2-6
len: 15
abundance: few
CDR3nt: TGTGCCAGCAGTGACACTAGCTCTGGGGCCAACGTCCTGACTTTC
CDR3aa: CASSDTSSGANVLTF

v_gene: TRBV27
d_gene: .
j_gene: TRBJ1-2
len: 14
abundance: once
CDR3nt: TGTGCCAGCAGTTTATCTGCCGGGAACTATGGCTACACCTTC
CDR3aa: CASSLSAGNYGYTF

v_gene: TRBV6-5
d_gene: TRBD1
j_gene: TRBJ1-4
len: 14
abundance: .
CDR3nt: TGTGCCAGCGCGATCCAGGGGGTTAATGAAAAACTGTTTTTT
CDR3aa: CASAIQGVNEKLFF

v_gene: TRBV6-1
d_gene: TRBD1
j_gene: TRBJ1-4
len: 15
abundance: once
CDR3nt: TGTGCCAGCAGCCCCGGGTGGACAGGGAATGAAAAACTGTTTTTT
CDR3aa: CASSPGWTGNEKLFF

v_gene: TRBV7-8
d_gene: .
j_gene: TRBJ2-7
len: 11
abundance: few
CDR3nt: TGTGCCAGCAGGCAGGGATACGAGCAGTACTTC
CDR3aa: CASRQGYEQYF

v_gene: TRBV5-4
d_gene: .
j_gene: TRBJ1-2
len: 12
abundance: .
CDR3nt: TGTGCCAGCAGCTGGGGGGGACGTCCCTACACCTTC
CDR3aa: CASSWGGRPYTF

v_gene: TRBV9
d_gene: .
j_gene: TRBJ2-3
len: 17
abundance: .
CDR3nt: TGTGCCAGCAGCGTAGACCCTAGGGAGGTGGCCCCAGATACGCAGTATTTT
CDR3aa: CASSVDPREVAPDTQYF

v_gene: TRBV29-1
d_gene: .
j_gene: TRBJ2-3
len: 16
abundance: .
CDR3nt: TGCAGCGTTGAAGATCAGACCAGGGGAAGGTTAGATACGCAGTATTTT
CDR3aa: CSVEDQTRGRLDTQYF

v_gene: TRBV9
d_gene: .
j_gene: TRBJ1-1
len: 15
abundance: .
CDR3nt: TGTGCCAGCAGCGTATCGTGGGGAGCGAACACTGAAGCTTTCTTT
CDR3aa: CASSVSWGANTEAFF

v_gene: TRBV4-1
d_gene: .
j_gene: TRBJ1-2
len: 15
abundance: .
CDR3nt: TGCGCCAGCAGCCAAGTGGGCAGCACTAACTATGGCTACACCTTC
CDR3aa: CASSQVGSTNYGYTF

v_gene: TRBV30
d_gene: .
j_gene: TRBJ1-5
len: 13
abundance: few
CDR3nt: TGTGCCTGGGCCGACAGGAACAATCAGCCCCAGCATTTT
CDR3aa: CAWADRNNQPQHF

v_gene: TRBV2
d_gene: TRBD1
j_gene: TRBJ1-5
len: 16
abundance: .
CDR3nt: TGTGCCAGCAGACGAGCGGCCAGGGGGCTCAGAGAGCCCCAGCATTTT
CDR3aa: CASRRAARGLREPQHF

v_gene: TRBV4-1
d_gene: .
j_gene: TRBJ1-6
len: 16
abundance: .
CDR3nt: TGCGCCAGCAGCCAAACAAGAACCTCCTATAATTCACCCCTCCACTTT
CDR3aa: CASSQTRTSYNSPLHF

v_gene: TRBV7-2
d_gene: .
j_gene: TRBJ2-3
len: 13
abundance: .
CDR3nt: TGTGCCAGCAGCAAGGGGCCAGCAGATACGCAGTATTTT
CDR3aa: CASSKGPADTQYF

v_gene: TRBV6-6
d_gene: TRBD1
j_gene: TRBJ1-4
len: 12
abundance: few
CDR3nt: TGTGCCACGGGACAGGTTAATGAAAAACTGTTTTTT
CDR3aa: CATGQVNEKLFF

v_gene: TRBV4-2
d_gene: .
j_gene: TRBJ1-6
len: 14
abundance: .
CDR3nt: TGTGCCAGCAGCCTGAACAGTGATAATTCACCCCTCCACTTT
CDR3aa: CASSLNSDNSPLHF

v_gene: TRBV5-1
d_gene: .
j_gene: TRBJ2-7
len: 15
abundance: .
CDR3nt: TGCGCCAGCAGCTTGGAGAGACAGGATGCCTACGAGCAGTACTTC
CDR3aa: CASSLERQDAYEQYF

v_gene: TRBV13
d_gene: .
j_gene: TRBJ1-6
len: 12
abundance: .
CDR3nt: TGTGCCAGCAGCTTGAAACAGTTGGCCCTCCACTTT
CDR3aa: CASSLKQLALHF

v_gene: TRBV9
d_gene: .
j_gene: TRBJ2-1
len: 15
abundance: .
CDR3nt: TGTGTCAGCAGCGCGTATCGGGGGATACGGGATGAGCAGTTCTTC
CDR3aa: CVSSAYRGIRDEQFF

v_gene: TRBV6-1
d_gene: .
j_gene: TRBJ1-5
len: 14
abundance: .
CDR3nt: TGTGCCAGCAGTGAAAGGAGGGGTATTCAGCCCCAGCATTTT
CDR3aa: CASSERRGIQPQHF

v_gene: TRBV29-1
d_gene: TRBD2
j_gene: TRBJ2-2
len: 14
abundance: .
CDR3nt: TGCAGCACCCTTGCGGGGGGTTACACCGGGGAGCTGTTTTTT
CDR3aa: CSTLAGGYTGELFF